This T cell receptor (beta chain) originates from a study of control samples from healthy donors and cancer patients. Profiled with immunoSEQ multiplex PCR; TCRdb holds only in-frame clones, not every one. This sample has roughly 190,000 clones, with 91% found just once. The CDR3 sequence is 13 residues long. The ends were cut back, 4 bases at V and 5 bases at J, with 11 bases in the middle. Germline CDR1 reads KGHSH; CDR2 reads LQKENI. This chain uses TRBV18 with TRBJ2-5, with D uncertain. This TCR was sampled from a woman in her 30s in good health. Sequencing was done on a sample of blood. The chain's CDR3 is CASSQGMRETQYF. The CDR3 region has the DNA TGTGCCAGCTCACAGGGTATGAGGGAGACCCAGTACTTC.